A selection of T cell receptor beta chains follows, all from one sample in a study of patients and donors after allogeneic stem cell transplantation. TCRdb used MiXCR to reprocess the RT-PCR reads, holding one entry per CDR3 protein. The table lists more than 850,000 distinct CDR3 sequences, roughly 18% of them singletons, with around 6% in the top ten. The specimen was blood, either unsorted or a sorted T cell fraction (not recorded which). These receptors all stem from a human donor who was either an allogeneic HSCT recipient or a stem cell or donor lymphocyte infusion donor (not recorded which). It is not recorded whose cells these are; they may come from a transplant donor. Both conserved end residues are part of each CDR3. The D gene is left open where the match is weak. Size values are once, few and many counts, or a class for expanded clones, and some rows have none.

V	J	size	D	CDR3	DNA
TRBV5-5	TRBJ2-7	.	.	CASSSGASTEQYF	TGTGCCAGCAGCTCGGGCGCTTCTACGGAGCAGTACTTC
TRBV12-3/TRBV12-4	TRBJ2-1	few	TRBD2	CASSWTSNNEQFF	TGTGCCAGCAGCTGGACTAGCAACAATGAGCAGTTCTTC
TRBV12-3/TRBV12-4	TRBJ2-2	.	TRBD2	CASTGTTTGGELFF	TGTGCCAGCACCGGGACTACGACTGGAGGGGAGCTGTTTTTT
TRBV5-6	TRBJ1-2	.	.	CASSLERYYGYTF	TGTGCCAGCAGCTTGGAAAGATACTATGGCTACACCTTC
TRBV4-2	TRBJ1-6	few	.	CASSQLGASPLHF	TGTGCTAGCAGCCAACTGGGTGCGTCACCCCTCCACTTT
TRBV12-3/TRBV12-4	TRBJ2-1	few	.	CASSSHGRPRQFF	TGTGCCAGCAGTTCTCACGGACGACCTAGACAGTTCTTC
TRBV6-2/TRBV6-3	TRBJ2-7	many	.	CASSYLREYEQYF	TGTGCCAGCAGTTACCTCCGGGAGTACGAGCAGTACTTC
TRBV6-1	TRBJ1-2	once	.	CASMAGFGYTF	TGTGCCAGCATGGCCGGGTTCGGCTACACCTTC
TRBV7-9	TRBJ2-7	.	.	CASSLARPAYEQYF	TGTGCCAGCAGCTTAGCCCGGCCGGCCTACGAGCAGTACTTC
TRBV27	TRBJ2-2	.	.	CASSFIPTGELFF	TGTGCCAGCAGTTTTATTCCAACCGGGGAGCTGTTTTTT
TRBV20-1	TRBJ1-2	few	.	CSARVHVYYGYTF	TGCAGTGCTAGAGTGCACGTCTACTATGGCTACACCTTC
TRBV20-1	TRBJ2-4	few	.	CSARYWGLAKNIQYF	TGCAGTGCTAGGTACTGGGGTCTAGCCAAAAACATTCAGTACTTC
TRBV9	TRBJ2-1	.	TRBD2	CASSASSGGYNEQFF	TGTGCCAGCAGCGCTTCTAGCGGGGGGTACAATGAGCAGTTCTTC
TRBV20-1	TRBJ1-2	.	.	CSARDMGHRSDYGYTF	TGCAGTGCTAGAGATATGGGACACCGTTCGGACTATGGCTACACCTTC
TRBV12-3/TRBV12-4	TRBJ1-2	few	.	CASSIPGAEGYTF	TGTGCCAGCAGTATACCCGGGGCGGAAGGCTACACCTTC
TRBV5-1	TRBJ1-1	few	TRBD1	CASSSIPGQGEAFF	TGCGCCAGCAGCTCCATACCGGGACAGGGTGAAGCTTTCTTT
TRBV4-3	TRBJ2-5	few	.	CASSQGTALEGETQYF	TGCGCCAGCAGCCAAGGGACAGCCCTCGAGGGGGAGACCCAGTACTTC